The source of this T cell receptor (beta chain) is a study of blood T cell repertoires in COVID-19. Background on the study: Samples came from the United States, Italy and Spain, spanning acute and convalescent COVID-19. In each case, the material was cDNA or gDNA derived from T cells, B-cell-depleted T cells, or PBMCs.

Original methodology: How many nucleated cells were present was estimated from reference gene primer amplification. TCRdb keeps only in-frame clones here, not all; method: immunoSEQ multiplex PCR. V and J calls and clone size come straight from that table; D and trimming were deduced from the DNA. The table shows over 200,000 clones, with approximately 86% occurring only once. J gave up 2 bases and V 1 base, and 4 bases lay outside the gene matches. This CDR3 comprises 16 residues. Germline CDR1 is LGHDT and CDR2 is YNNKEL (reference sequence). This sequence joins TRBV3-1 (or the pseudogene TRBV3-2) and TRBJ2-1, with TRBD2 identical over 8 bases. The TCR was taken from a woman younger than 45 who had recovered from COVID-19. Sequencing used peripheral blood. CDR3 in amino acids: CASSQGRGGTYNEQFF. CDR3 in DNA: TGTGCCAGCAGCCAAGGACGGGGGGGCACCTACAATGAGCAGTTCTTC.